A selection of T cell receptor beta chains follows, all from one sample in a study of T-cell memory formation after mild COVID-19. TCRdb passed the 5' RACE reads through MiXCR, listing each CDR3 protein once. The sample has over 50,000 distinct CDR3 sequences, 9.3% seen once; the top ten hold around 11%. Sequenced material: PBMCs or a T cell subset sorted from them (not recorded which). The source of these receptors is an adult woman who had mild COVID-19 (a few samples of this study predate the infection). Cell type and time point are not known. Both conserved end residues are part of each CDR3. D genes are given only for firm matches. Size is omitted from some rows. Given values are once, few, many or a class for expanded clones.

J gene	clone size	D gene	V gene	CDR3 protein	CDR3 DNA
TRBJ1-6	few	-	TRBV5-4	CASSFTGVRSPLHF	TGTGCCAGCAGCTTCACAGGAGTAAGATCACCCCTCCACTTT
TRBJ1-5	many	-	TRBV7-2	CASSLGVDRYSNQPQHF	TGTGCCAGCAGCTTAGGAGTGGACCGTTATAGCAATCAGCCCCAGCATTTT
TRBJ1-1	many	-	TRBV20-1	CSARSGRGVTEAFF	TGCAGTGCCCGATCCGGCAGGGGTGTCACTGAAGCTTTCTTT
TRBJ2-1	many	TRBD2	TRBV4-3	CASSQDLGAGGGNEQFF	TGCGCCAGCAGCCAAGATCTCGGGGCGGGAGGGGGGAATGAGCAGTTCTTC
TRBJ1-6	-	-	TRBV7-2	CASSRRQATYNSPLHF	TGTGCCAGCAGCCGGAGGCAGGCGACTTATAATTCACCCCTCCACTTT
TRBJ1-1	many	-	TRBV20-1	CSAISYRDEAFF	TGCAGTGCTATCTCTTACAGGGATGAAGCTTTCTTT
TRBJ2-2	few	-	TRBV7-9	CAGGRGRNTGELFF	TGTGCCGGTGGCCGGGGGCGCAACACCGGGGAGCTGTTTTTT
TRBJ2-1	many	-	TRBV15	CATSRVKSSYNEQFF	TGTGCCACCAGCAGAGTAAAGAGCTCCTACAATGAGCAGTTCTTC
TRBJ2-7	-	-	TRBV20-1	CSGRGGYEQYF	TGCAGTGGCAGAGGGGGTTACGAGCAGTACTTC
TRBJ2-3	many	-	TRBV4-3	CASSQAYSDTQYF	TGCGCCAGCAGCCAAGCCTATTCAGATACGCAGTATTTT
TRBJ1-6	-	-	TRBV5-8	CASSLDPLSNSPLHF	TGTGCCAGCAGCTTGGACCCACTCTCTAATTCACCCCTCCACTTT
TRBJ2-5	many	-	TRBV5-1	CASSLVAGQQETQYF	TGCGCCAGCAGCTTGGTGGCAGGGCAACAAGAGACCCAGTACTTC
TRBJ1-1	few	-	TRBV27	CASSTFGRDTEGAFF	TGTGCCAGCAGTACCTTTGGCCGGGACACGGAAGGAGCTTTCTTT
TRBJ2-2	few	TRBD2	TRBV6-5	CASRPVSGGANTGELFF	TGTGCCAGCAGGCCGGTTAGCGGGGGGGCGAACACCGGGGAGCTGTTTTTT
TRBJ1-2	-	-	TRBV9	CASSEDNSGGSGYTF	TGTGCCAGCAGCGAAGATAACAGCGGAGGTAGCGGCTACACCTTC
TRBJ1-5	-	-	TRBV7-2	CASKGDHQPQHF	TGTGCCAGCAAAGGGGACCATCAGCCCCAGCATTTT
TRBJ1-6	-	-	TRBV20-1	CSARGAGAVAPLHF	TGCAGTGCTAGAGGGGCAGGGGCGGTAGCACCCCTCCACTTT
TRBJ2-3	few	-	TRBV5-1	CASSFMSGDTDTQYF	TGCGCCAGCAGCTTCATGTCAGGGGACACAGATACGCAGTATTTT
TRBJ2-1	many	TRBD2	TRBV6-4	CASSGFGGTSYNEQFF	TGTGCCAGCAGCGGATTCGGGGGGACCTCCTACAATGAGCAGTTCTTC
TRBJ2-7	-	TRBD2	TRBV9	CASSVEPGLAYEQYF	TGTGCCAGCAGCGTTGAGCCGGGACTAGCCTACGAGCAGTACTTC
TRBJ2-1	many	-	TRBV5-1	CASSFVIGGYNEQFF	TGCGCCAGCAGCTTTGTGATAGGGGGCTACAATGAGCAGTTCTTC
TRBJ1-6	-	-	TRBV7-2	CASTQGLDSPLHF	TGTGCCAGTACCCAGGGACTGGATTCACCCCTCCACTTT
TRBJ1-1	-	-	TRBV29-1	CSVGRTEAFF	TGCAGCGTTGGACGTACTGAAGCTTTCTTT
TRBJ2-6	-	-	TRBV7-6	CASSLGGPRRANVLTF	TGTGCCAGCAGCTTAGGGGGACCGAGGCGGGCCAACGTCCTGACTTTC
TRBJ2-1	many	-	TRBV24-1	CATSDAATSTDEQFF	TGTGCCACCAGTGACGCGGCAACTAGCACGGATGAGCAGTTCTTC
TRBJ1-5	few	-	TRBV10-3	CATDREGYQPQHF	TGTGCCACCGATCGGGAGGGATATCAGCCCCAGCATTTT
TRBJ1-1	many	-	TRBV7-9	CASSRGTEAFF	TGTGCCAGCAGCAGGGGCACTGAAGCTTTCTTT
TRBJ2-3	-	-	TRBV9	CASSVVSTDTQYF	TGTGCCAGCAGCGTAGTTAGCACAGATACGCAGTATTTT
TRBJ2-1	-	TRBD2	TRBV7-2	CASSLGLAISYNEQFF	TGTGCCAGCAGCTTAGGACTAGCCATTTCCTACAATGAGCAGTTCTTC
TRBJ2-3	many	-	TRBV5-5	CASSTTDTQYF	TGTGCCAGCAGCACCACAGATACGCAGTATTTT
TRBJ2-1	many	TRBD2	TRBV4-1	CASSQELAGGYNEQFF	TGCGCCAGCAGCCAAGAGCTAGCGGGAGGTTACAATGAGCAGTTCTTC
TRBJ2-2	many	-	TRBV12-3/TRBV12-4	CASSLMGELFF	TGTGCCAGCAGTCTCATGGGGGAGCTGTTTTTT
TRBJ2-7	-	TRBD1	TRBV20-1	CSARDKYRGSYEQYF	TGCAGTGCTAGAGATAAGTACAGGGGCTCCTACGAGCAGTACTTC
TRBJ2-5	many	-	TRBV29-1	CSVTTGAGETQYF	TGCAGCGTTACCACAGGGGCGGGGGAGACCCAGTACTTC
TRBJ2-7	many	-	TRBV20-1	CSARGQAYEQYF	TGCAGTGCTAGAGGTCAGGCCTACGAGCAGTACTTC
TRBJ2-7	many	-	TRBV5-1	CASSLDGGYEQYF	TGCGCCAGCAGCTTGGACGGGGGCTACGAGCAGTACTTC
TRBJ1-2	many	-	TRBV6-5	CASSLGTTHGYTF	TGTGCCAGCAGTTTAGGGACGACGCACGGCTACACCTTC
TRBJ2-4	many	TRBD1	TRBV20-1	CSARAGTGGSVAKNIQYF	TGCAGTGCTAGAGCCGGGACAGGGGGCTCGGTCGCCAAAAACATTCAGTACTTC
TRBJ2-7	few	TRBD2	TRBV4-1	CASSQDPSGRGEQYF	TGCGCCAGCAGCCAAGATCCTAGCGGGAGAGGTGAGCAGTACTTC
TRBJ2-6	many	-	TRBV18	CASSPSGRVSGANVLTF	TGTGCCAGCTCACCCTCGGGCAGAGTCTCTGGGGCCAACGTCCTGACTTTC
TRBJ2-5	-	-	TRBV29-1	CSVTSRGVGETQYF	TGCAGCGTGACCTCGCGAGGGGTTGGGGAGACCCAGTACTTC
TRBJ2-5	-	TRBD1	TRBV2	CASSDLTGGETQYF	TGTGCCAGCAGTGATTTGACAGGGGGAGAGACCCAGTACTTC
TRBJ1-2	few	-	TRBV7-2	CASSSSTLAGANGYTF	TGTGCCAGCAGCTCCTCGACCCTTGCGGGGGCGAATGGCTACACCTTC
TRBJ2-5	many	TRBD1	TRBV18	CASSRDRDLQETQYF	TGTGCCAGCTCACGGGACAGGGATTTACAAGAGACCCAGTACTTC
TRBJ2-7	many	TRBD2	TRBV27	CASSSHASGKSSEQYF	TGTGCCAGCAGCTCCCATGCCAGCGGGAAATCGTCCGAGCAGTACTTC